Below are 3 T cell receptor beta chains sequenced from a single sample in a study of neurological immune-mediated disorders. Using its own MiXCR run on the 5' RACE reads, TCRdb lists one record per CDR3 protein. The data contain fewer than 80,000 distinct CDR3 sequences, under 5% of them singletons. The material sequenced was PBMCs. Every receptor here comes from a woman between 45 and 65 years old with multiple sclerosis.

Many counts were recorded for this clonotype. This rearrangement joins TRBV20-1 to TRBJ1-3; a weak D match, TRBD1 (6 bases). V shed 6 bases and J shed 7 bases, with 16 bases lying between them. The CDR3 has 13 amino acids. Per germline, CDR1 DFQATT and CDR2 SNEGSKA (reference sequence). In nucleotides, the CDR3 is TGCAGTGCCAAGGACAGAACCGCGAACACCATATATTTT. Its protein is CSAKDRTANTIYF.

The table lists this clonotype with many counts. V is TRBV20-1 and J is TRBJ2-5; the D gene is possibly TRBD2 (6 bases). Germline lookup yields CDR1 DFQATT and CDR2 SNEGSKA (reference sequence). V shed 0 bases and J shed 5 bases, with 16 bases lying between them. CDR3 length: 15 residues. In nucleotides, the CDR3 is TGCAGTGCTAGAGATCCACTAGCTTTTGGGGAGACCCAGTACTTC. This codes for CSARDPLAFGETQYF.

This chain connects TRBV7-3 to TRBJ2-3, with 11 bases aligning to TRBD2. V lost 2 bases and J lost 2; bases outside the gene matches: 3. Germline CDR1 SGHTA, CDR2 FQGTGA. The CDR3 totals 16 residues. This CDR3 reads CASSLLAGGHTDTQYF. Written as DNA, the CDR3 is TGTGCCAGCAGCTTACTAGCGGGGGGACACACAGATACGCAGTATTTT.